This entry describes one TCR beta chain. The target antigen is unknown. This entry belongs to a study of long-term antiretroviral therapy in people with HIV. Study as a whole: The earliest samples came from an era when ART typically awaited falling CD4 counts.

Points from the study as a whole: From about 2003 to 2018, blood was obtained, possibly while participants received older ART regimens.

At least one PBMC sample before ART and at least two after were required. Ahead of DNA extraction, samples held roughly 0.95-11 million cryopreserved PBMC each. The authors ran the immunoSEQ assay, v3.0, at survey level. Profiled with immunoSEQ multiplex PCR; TCRdb holds only in-frame clones, not every one. The sample has about 25,000 clones, roughly four fifths seen once. The starting material was unsorted PBMCs, obtained 2.9 years after starting antiretroviral therapy. The sequence derives from a man aged 45-65 years with HIV.

The CDR3 region has the DNA TGCGCCAGCAGTGATTATTCTGTCCGTACCAAACCGGCTTTCTTT. Residues: CASSDYSVRTKPAFF. The chain uses TRBV10-2 and TRBJ1-1, with D uncertain. Germline V gives CDR1 WSHSY, CDR2 SAAADI. V lost 3 bases to trimming and J lost 11 bases, with 22 bases between them. The CDR3 is 15 residues long.